The 6 T cell receptor beta chains reported below all come from one sample, sequenced in a study of OX40 agonist ivuxolimab in advanced cancers. Only in-frame clones appear in the TCRdb table, and some are missing; sequencing was by immunoSEQ multiplex PCR. The sample contains roughly 33,000 clones, around 74% of which appear only once. The sample here was CD4+ or CD8+ T cells sorted from blood, taken in a trial of the OX40 agonist ivuxolimab. These receptors were collected from an adult with an advanced solid tumor such as melanoma, head and neck, liver or kidney cancer.

This clone was seen a handful of times. This sequence joins TRBV4-1 and TRBJ1-5; 7 bases are shared with TRBD1. The CDR3 has 13 amino acids. CDR1 and CDR2 from the germline V gene are MGHRA and YSYEKL. V lost 4 bases to trimming and J lost 7 bases; unmatched junction nucleotides: 4. The CDR3 DNA reads TGCGCCAGCAGCCGTACAGGGGACCAGCCCCAGCATTTT. It translates to CASSRTGDQPQHF.

This chain joins TRBV19 and TRBJ2-3, with unresolved D. V was clipped by 3 bases and J by 0 bases, with 4 bases between them. The V gene's germline CDR1 is LNHDA and CDR2 SQIVND (reference sequence). The CDR3 extends over 13 amino acids. The CDR3 DNA is TGTGCCAGTAGTATTCAAAGCACAGATACGCAGTATTTT. It specifies CASSIQSTDTQYF.

The chain recombines TRBV6-1 with TRBJ1-6, with TRBD1 identical over 7 bases. With 4 bases clipped from V and 9 bases from J, the junction kept 9 bases outside the gene matches. This CDR3 region has 15 residues. Looked up from germline, CDR1 is MNHNS and CDR2 is SASEGT. CDR3 protein: CASSVNRDRTSPLHF. The CDR3 nucleotides are TGTGCCAGCAGTGTAAACCGGGACAGAACTTCACCCCTCCACTTT.

V gene TRBV5-1 combines with J gene TRBJ2-3; D remains ambiguous. The CDR3 consists of 12 residues. From germline, CDR1 is SGHRS and CDR2 YFSETQ. Trimming pared 3 bases from V and 2 bases from J, leaving 4 bases between. The CDR3, as DNA: TGCGCCAGCAGCTCCCTCACAGATACGCAGTATTTT. It codes for CASSSLTDTQYF.

Note on this clone: Other DNA sequences in the sample encode the same CDR3. DNA for the CDR3: TGTGCCAGCAGTCGCACGGAATCCTACAATGAGCAGTTCTTC. This gives the protein CASSRTESYNEQFF. The chain carries TRBV2 and TRBJ2-1, with D unresolved. Trimming cost V 5 bases and J 1 base, with 9 bases left between them. The CDR3 runs to 14 residues. Germline-derived CDR1 and CDR2 are SNHLY and FYNNEI.

This clone was observed a single time. The chain carries TRBV29-1 and TRBJ1-1; D perhaps matches TRBD1 (6 bases). This CDR3 spans 13 amino acids. V gave up 3 bases and J gave up 0 bases, with 8 bases separating them. Germline V CDR1 and CDR2: SQVTM, ANQGSEA. Here the CDR3 DNA reads TGCAGCGTTGACGGACAGCTGAACACTGAAGCTTTCTTT. As protein: CSVDGQLNTEAFF.